This T cell receptor beta chain is drawn from a study of T cell responses to AZD1222 COVID-19 vaccine. A few counts support this clone. The repertoire was sequenced with immunoSEQ multiplex PCR; TCRdb's copy has only in-frame clones and lacks some. The profile shows 150,000 or so clones, more than 90% of them singletons. The source material was peripheral blood, sampled on day 0 of AZD1222 vaccination. The sequence derives from an adult in good health.

For the CDR3, the DNA is TGTGCCACCAGCAGAGGAGTCATCGAGACCCAGTACTTC. Amino acid sequence: CATSRGVIETQYF. This chain uses TRBV15 with TRBJ2-5; D not certain. Germline V CDR1 and CDR2: LNHNV, YYDKDF (reference sequence). V was shortened by 1 base and J by 5 bases, with 8 bases between the two germline ends. This CDR3 comprises 13 residues.